Included here is one T cell receptor (beta chain) sequence, with context. Its antigen is not known. This entry belongs to a study of T cell responses to AZD1222 COVID-19 vaccine. Notes on the study in general: Spike as a whole was targeted by vaccine-associated CD4 TCRs, dominant at 160-218 and 743-854. Donors were largely white British and mainly female; clonal diversity was possibly underestimated.

Profiling relied on immunoSEQ multiplex PCR, and the TCRdb table lists in-frame clones only, not all of them. The table includes 95,000 to 110,000 clones, roughly 87% detected once. V lost 5 bases, J lost 3 bases, and 11 bases lay in between. CDR1 is MNHEY, CDR2 SVGAGI, per germline. This CDR3 is built from 13 residues. This receptor was obtained from an adult who received the AZD1222 COVID-19 vaccine. The chain employs TRBV6-5 and TRBJ2-7; unclear D gene. The sample here was peripheral blood, taken 28 days after the second AZD1222 dose. The CDR3 protein is CASSPIVGYEQYF. The CDR3, as DNA: TGTGCCAGCAGTCCAATAGTGGGCTACGAGCAGTACTTC.